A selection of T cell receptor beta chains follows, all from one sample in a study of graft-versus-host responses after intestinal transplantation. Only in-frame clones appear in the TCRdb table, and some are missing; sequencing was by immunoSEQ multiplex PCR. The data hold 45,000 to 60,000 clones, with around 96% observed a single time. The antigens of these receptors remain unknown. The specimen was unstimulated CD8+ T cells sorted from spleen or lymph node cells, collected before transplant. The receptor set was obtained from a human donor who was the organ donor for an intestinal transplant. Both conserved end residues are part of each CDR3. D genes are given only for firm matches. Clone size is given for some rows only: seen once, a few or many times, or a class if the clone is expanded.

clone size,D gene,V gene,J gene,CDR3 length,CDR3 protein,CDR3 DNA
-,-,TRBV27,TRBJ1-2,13,CASWEGGSGGYTF,TGTGCCAGCTGGGAAGGGGGTTCGGGAGGCTACACCTTC
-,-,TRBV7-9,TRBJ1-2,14,CASTPGVEFYGYTF,TGTGCCAGCACCCCAGGTGTAGAGTTCTATGGCTACACCTTC
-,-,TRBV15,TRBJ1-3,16,CATSRPGEGSGNTIYF,TGTGCCACCAGCAGACCAGGGGAGGGCTCTGGAAACACCATATATTTT
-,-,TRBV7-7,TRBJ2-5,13,CATGTLEQETQYF,TGTGCTACCGGGACCCTGGAGCAAGAGACCCAGTACTTC
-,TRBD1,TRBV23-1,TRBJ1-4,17,CASSQGGKTGVLEKLFF,TGCGCCAGCAGTCAGGGAGGGAAGACAGGGGTGCTTGAAAAACTGTTTTTT
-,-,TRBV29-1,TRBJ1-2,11,CSVETPVGYTF,TGCAGCGTTGAGACCCCAGTGGGCTACACCTTC
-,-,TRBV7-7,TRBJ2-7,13,CASSLALSDEQYF,TGTGCTAGCAGCTTAGCGCTTTCGGACGAGCAGTACTTC
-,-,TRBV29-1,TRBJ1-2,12,CSALDRLYGYTF,TGCAGCGCACTTGACAGGCTTTATGGCTACACCTTC
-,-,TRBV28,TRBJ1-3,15,CASSTPRGAGSTIYF,TGTGCCAGCAGTACCCCCCGGGGGGCTGGAAGCACCATATATTTT
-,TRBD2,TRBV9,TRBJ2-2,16,CASSEGLREGTGELFF,TGTGCCAGCAGTGAAGGACTCCGGGAGGGCACCGGGGAGCTGTTTTTT
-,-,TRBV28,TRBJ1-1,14,CASSFRGGHTEAFF,TGTGCCAGCAGTTTCAGGGGAGGGCACACTGAAGCTTTCTTT
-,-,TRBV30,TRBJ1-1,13,CAWSIGGDTEAFF,TGTGCCTGGTCTATCGGAGGAGACACTGAAGCTTTCTTT
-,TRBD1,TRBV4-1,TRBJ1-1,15,CASSQISTGGFEAFF,TGCGCCAGCAGCCAAATCTCGACAGGGGGCTTTGAAGCTTTCTTT
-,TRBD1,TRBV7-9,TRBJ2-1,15,CASSRTPGQANEQFF,TGTGCCAGCAGCCGAACACCAGGACAGGCCAATGAGCAGTTCTTC
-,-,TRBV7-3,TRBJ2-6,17,CASSPQGEGLVTNVLTF,TGTGCCAGCAGCCCCCAAGGCGAAGGACTCGTGACCAACGTCCTGACTTTC
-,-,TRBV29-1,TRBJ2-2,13,CSVKTGNTGELFF,TGCAGCGTTAAGACAGGGAACACCGGGGAGCTGTTTTTT
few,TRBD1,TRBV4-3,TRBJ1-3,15,CASSQDRSSGNTIYF,TGCGCCAGCAGCCAGGACAGGAGCTCTGGAAACACCATATATTTT
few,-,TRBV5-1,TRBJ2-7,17,CASSLSYMDSLAYEQYF,TGCGCCAGCAGCTTGTCTTATATGGACTCCCTCGCCTACGAGCAGTACTTC
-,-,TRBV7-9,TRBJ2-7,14,CASSQDRQLYEQYF,TGTGCCAGCAGCCAGGATAGGCAGCTATACGAGCAGTACTTC
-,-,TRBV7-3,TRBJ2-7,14,CASSLTGDFYEQYF,TGTGCCAGCAGCTTAACGGGGGACTTCTACGAGCAGTACTTC
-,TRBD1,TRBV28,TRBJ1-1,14,CASSSYRGHTEAFF,TGTGCCAGCAGTTCGTACAGGGGGCACACTGAAGCTTTCTTT
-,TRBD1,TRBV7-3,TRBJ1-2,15,CASSSTGDSDYGYTF,TGTGCCAGCAGCTCGACAGGGGATAGTGACTATGGCTACACCTTC
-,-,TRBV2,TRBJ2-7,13,CARRDTINYEQYF,TGTGCCAGGAGAGACACGATTAACTACGAGCAGTACTTC
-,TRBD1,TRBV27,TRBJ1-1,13,CASSAQGKTEAFF,TGTGCCAGCAGTGCACAGGGGAAGACTGAAGCTTTCTTT
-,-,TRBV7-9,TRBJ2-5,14,CASMTPGVQETQYF,TGTGCCAGCATGACCCCCGGAGTCCAAGAGACCCAGTACTTC
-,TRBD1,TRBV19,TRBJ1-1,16,CASSPETGGLRTEAFF,TGTGCCAGTAGTCCGGAGACAGGGGGGCTGCGCACTGAAGCTTTCTTT
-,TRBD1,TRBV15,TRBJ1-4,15,CATSRDRGLGGKLFF,TGTGCCACCAGCAGGGACAGGGGGCTTGGAGGAAAACTGTTTTTT
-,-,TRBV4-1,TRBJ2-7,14,CASSQERGSYEQYF,TGCGCCAGCAGCCAAGAACGCGGGTCGTACGAGCAGTACTTC
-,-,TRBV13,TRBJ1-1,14,CASSLDPGAGEAFF,TGTGCCAGCAGCTTAGATCCTGGGGCGGGCGAAGCTTTCTTT
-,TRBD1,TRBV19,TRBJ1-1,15,CASSIVGTGGTEAFF,TGTGCCAGTAGTATAGTGGGGACAGGGGGCACTGAAGCTTTCTTT
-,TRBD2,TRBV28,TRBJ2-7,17,CASSPPLAGDVSYEQYF,TGTGCCAGCAGTCCCCCTCTGGCGGGGGATGTCTCCTACGAGCAGTACTTC
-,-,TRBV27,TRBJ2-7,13,CASSSRGSYEQYF,TGTGCCAGCAGTTCCAGGGGCTCCTACGAGCAGTACTTC
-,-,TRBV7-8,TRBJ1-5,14,CASSHGDSNQPQHF,TGTGCCAGCAGCCACGGGGACAGCAATCAGCCCCAGCATTTT
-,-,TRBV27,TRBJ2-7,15,CASSPSLGGPYEQYF,TGTGCCAGCAGCCCTTCGTTGGGCGGTCCCTACGAGCAGTACTTC
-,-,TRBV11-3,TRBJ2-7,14,CASSLRDLRYEQYF,TGTGCCAGCAGCTTGAGGGACTTACGCTACGAGCAGTACTTC
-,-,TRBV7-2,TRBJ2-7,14,CASSLSQGTYEQYF,TGTGCCAGCAGCCTGAGCCAGGGGACCTACGAGCAGTACTTC
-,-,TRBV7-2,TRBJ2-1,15,CASSLARNSYNEQFF,TGTGCCAGCAGCTTAGCTCGTAATTCCTACAATGAGCAGTTCTTC
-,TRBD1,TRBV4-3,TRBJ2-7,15,CASSQETGGSYEQYF,TGCGCCAGCAGCCAAGAGACAGGGGGTAGCTACGAGCAGTACTTC
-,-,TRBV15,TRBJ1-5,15,CATSPKSGLNQPQHF,TGTGCCACCAGCCCAAAATCGGGGTTGAATCAGCCCCAGCATTTT
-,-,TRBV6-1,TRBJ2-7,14,CASSDWVNSYEQYF,TGTGCCAGCAGTGACTGGGTAAATTCCTACGAGCAGTACTTC
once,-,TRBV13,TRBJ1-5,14,CASSLGGVNQPQHF,TGTGCCAGCAGCTTAGGTGGGGTTAATCAGCCCCAGCATTTT
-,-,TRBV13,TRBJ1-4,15,CASSSRRTGNEKLFF,TGTGCCAGCAGCTCTCGGAGGACGGGTAATGAAAAACTGTTTTTT